The rows below give T cell receptor beta chains drawn from one sample of a study of post-analysis software for immune sequencing data. MiXCR was run by TCRdb on the PCR reads, yielding one entry per CDR3 protein. The sample has about 770,000 distinct CDR3 sequences, approximately 44% seen once. Sequencing was carried out using blood. These receptors were taken from a girl aged 5-17 years with multiple sclerosis. CDR3s include the opening cysteine and the closing phenylalanine or tryptophan. D genes are given only for firm matches. A clone size is listed for some rows: how often the clone was seen (once, few, many), or a class if it is expanded.

TRBJ2-1 | TRBV5-1 | - | few | CASSLGLVDEQFF | TGCGCCAGCAGCTTGGGTCTCGTCGATGAGCAGTTCTTC
TRBJ1-1 | TRBV6-6 | - | - | CASTTRFDTEAFF | TGTGCCAGCACAACGAGGTTTGACACTGAAGCTTTCTTT
TRBJ2-7 | TRBV24-1 | - | - | CATSDLSGIEQYF | TGTGCCACCAGTGATTTATCAGGGATCGAGCAGTACTTC
TRBJ2-5 | TRBV12-3/TRBV12-4 | - | few | CASSLESGALETQYF | TGTGCCAGCAGTTTGGAGTCGGGGGCTTTGGAGACCCAGTACTTC
TRBJ2-7 | TRBV5-1 | - | - | CASSCYEQYF | TGCGCCAGCAGCTGCTACGAGCAGTACTTC
TRBJ2-3 | TRBV7-2 | - | - | CASSLSTDTRYF | TGTGCCAGCAGCTTAAGTACCGATACGCGGTATTTT
TRBJ1-4 | TRBV6-5 | - | - | CASSYSSVQDNEKLFF | TGTGCCAGCAGTTACTCCTCGGTACAGGATAATGAAAAACTGTTTTTT
TRBJ2-7 | TRBV29-1 | - | few | CSVRTEGSGEQYF | TGCAGCGTCCGGACAGAAGGCAGCGGCGAGCAGTACTTC
TRBJ2-5 | TRBV3-1 | - | - | CASSTSGFETQYF | TGTGCCAGCAGTACCAGCGGGTTCGAGACCCAGTACTTC
TRBJ2-3 | TRBV5-1 | TRBD2 | - | CASSLGLAGDSTDTQYF | TGCGCCAGCAGCTTGGGCCTAGCGGGAGATTCCACAGATACGCAGTATTTT
TRBJ2-7 | TRBV29-1 | TRBD2 | - | CSVGGISSGLAQTPYEQYF | TGCAGCGTTGGGGGGATTTCATCTGGACTAGCCCAAACGCCCTACGAGCAGTACTTC
TRBJ2-5 | TRBV6-5 | - | - | CASTTGVGETQYF | TGTGCCAGCACTACGGGAGTCGGGGAGACCCAGTACTTC
TRBJ2-1 | TRBV12-5 | TRBD1 | - | CASGSGTDLYNEQFF | TGTGCTAGTGGATCAGGGACAGACCTATACAATGAGCAGTTCTTC
TRBJ2-3 | TRBV20-1 | - | - | CSTGDSRWVDTQYF | TGCAGTACCGGAGACTCCCGCTGGGTAGATACGCAGTATTTT
TRBJ2-5 | TRBV4-1 | - | - | CASSQDGGNEQYF | TGCGCCAGCAGCCAAGATGGGGGAAATGAGCAGTACTTC
TRBJ2-7 | TRBV13 | - | - | CASSLAGGETYEQYF | TGTGCCAGCAGCTTAGCAGGTGGCGAAACCTACGAGCAGTACTTC
TRBJ2-7 | TRBV6-5 | - | - | CASSHGATYEQYF | TGTGCCAGCAGCCACGGGGCTACCTACGAGCAGTACTTC
TRBJ1-2 | TRBV27 | - | few | CASSLSQGINYGYTF | TGTGCCAGCAGTTTAAGTCAGGGAATTAACTATGGCTACACCTTC
TRBJ1-5 | TRBV7-2 | TRBD1 | - | CASSRDRVSNQPQHF | TGTGCCAGCAGCCGGGACAGGGTTAGCAATCAGCCCCAGCATTTT
TRBJ1-3 | TRBV29-1 | - | - | CSVATSSGNTIYF | TGCAGCGTGGCCACCAGCTCTGGAAACACCATATATTTT
TRBJ2-4 | TRBV3-1 | - | - | CASSQGTHLEQYF | TGTGCCAGCAGCCAGGGGACCCATCTGGAGCAGTACTTC
TRBJ2-1 | TRBV15 | - | few | CATSRDWGMNEQFF | TGTGCCACCAGCAGAGATTGGGGGATGAATGAGCAGTTCTTC
TRBJ2-1 | TRBV6-5 | TRBD2 | - | CASSYGVIGGLAGAQFF | TGTGCCAGCAGTTACGGTGTAATTGGGGGACTAGCGGGAGCACAGTTCTTC
TRBJ1-2 | TRBV5-6 | TRBD1 | - | CASSLGAGQGLYGYTF | TGTGCCAGCAGCTTGGGGGCGGGACAGGGACTCTATGGCTACACCTTC
TRBJ2-1 | TRBV9 | - | few | CASSVEGERGNEQFF | TGTGCCAGCAGCGTAGAGGGGGAGCGAGGAAATGAGCAGTTCTTC
TRBJ1-2 | TRBV7-9 | - | - | CASSFSTLGDYGYTF | TGTGCCAGCAGCTTCTCGACTCTTGGTGACTATGGCTACACCTTC
TRBJ2-3 | TRBV7-2 | - | few | CASSLVTGKRDTQYF | TGTGCCAGCAGCTTAGTCACAGGGAAACGAGATACGCAGTATTTT
TRBJ2-7 | TRBV7-8 | - | few | CASSLLREKAEQYF | TGTGCCAGCAGCTTATTACGGGAGAAGGCCGAGCAGTACTTC
TRBJ2-3 | TRBV5-1 | - | - | CASSLLTTDTQYF | TGTGCCAGCAGCTTATTGACTACAGATACGCAGTATTTT
TRBJ2-1 | TRBV5-6 | TRBD1 | - | CASSLYRGTGTYNEQFF | TGTGCCAGCAGCCTATACAGGGGGACAGGGACCTACAATGAGCAGTTCTTC
TRBJ2-7 | TRBV4-1 | TRBD2 | - | CASSLIAGVYEQYF | TGCGCCAGCAGCCTGATAGCGGGAGTCTACGAGCAGTACTTC
TRBJ2-1 | TRBV6-1 | TRBD2 | - | CASSAPGTSGRNEQFF | TGTGCCAGCAGTGCCCCCGGGACTAGCGGGCGCAATGAGCAGTTCTTC